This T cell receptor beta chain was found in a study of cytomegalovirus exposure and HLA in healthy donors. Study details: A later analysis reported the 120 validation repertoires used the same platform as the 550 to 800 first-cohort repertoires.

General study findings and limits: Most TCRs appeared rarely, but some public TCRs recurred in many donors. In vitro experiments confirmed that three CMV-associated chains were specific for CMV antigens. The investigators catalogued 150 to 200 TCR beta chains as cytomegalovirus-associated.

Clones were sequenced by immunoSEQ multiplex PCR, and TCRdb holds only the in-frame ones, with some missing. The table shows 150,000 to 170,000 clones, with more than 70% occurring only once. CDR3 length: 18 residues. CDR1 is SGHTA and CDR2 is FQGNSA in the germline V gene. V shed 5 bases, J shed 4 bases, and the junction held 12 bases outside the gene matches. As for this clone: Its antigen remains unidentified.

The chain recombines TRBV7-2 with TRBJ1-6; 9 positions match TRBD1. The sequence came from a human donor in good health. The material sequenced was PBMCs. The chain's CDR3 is CASSIRDRERGYNSPLHF. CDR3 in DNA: TGTGCCAGCAGCATAAGGGACAGGGAGAGAGGTTATAATTCACCCCTCCACTTT.